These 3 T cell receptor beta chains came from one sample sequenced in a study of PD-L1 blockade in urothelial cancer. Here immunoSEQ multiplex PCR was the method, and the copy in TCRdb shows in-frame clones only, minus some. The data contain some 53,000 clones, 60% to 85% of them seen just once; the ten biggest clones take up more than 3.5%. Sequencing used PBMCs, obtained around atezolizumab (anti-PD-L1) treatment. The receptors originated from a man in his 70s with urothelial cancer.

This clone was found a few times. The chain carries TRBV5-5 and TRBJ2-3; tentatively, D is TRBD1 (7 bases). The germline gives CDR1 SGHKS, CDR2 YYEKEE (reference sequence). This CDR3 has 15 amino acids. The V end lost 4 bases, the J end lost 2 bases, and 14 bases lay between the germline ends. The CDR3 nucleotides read TGTGCCAGCAGCGCGGGACAGTCGAACACAGATACGCAGTATTTT. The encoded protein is CASSAGQSNTDTQYF.

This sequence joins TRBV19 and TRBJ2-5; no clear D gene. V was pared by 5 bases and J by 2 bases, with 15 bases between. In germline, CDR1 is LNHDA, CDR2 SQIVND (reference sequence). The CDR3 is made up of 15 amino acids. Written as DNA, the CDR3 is TGTGCCAGTAGTCCCCGCCCAGCGAAACAAGAGACCCAGTACTTC. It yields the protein CASSPRPAKQETQYF.

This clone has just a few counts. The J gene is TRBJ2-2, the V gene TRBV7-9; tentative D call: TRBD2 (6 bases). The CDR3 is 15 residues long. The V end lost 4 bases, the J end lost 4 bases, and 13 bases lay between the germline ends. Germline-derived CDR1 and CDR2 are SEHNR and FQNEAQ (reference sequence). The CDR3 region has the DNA TGTGCCAGCAGCTCCGGGAGTCTGGGCACCGGGGAGCTGTTTTTT. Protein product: CASSSGSLGTGELFF.